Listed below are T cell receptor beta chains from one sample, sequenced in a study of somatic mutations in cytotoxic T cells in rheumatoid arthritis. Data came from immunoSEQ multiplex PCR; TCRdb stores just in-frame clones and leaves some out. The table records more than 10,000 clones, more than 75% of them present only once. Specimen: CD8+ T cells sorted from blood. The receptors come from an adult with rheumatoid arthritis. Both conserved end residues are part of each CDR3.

CDR3 protein: CASSFPGQSTYEQYF; V gene: TRBV7-9
CDR3 protein: CARSWRERPSNEKLFF; V gene: TRBV5-3
CDR3 protein: CASSLVGRAFTEAFF; V gene: TRBV27
CDR3 protein: CASSPGLTNTEAFF; V gene: TRBV27
CDR3 protein: CASSLGQNRGRPTDTQYF; V gene: TRBV5-1
CDR3 protein: CASSPRLANPYEQYF; V gene: TRBV28
CDR3 protein: CASSLWAGGFTEAFF; V gene: TRBV28
CDR3 protein: CASSDRTATYEQYF; V gene: TRBV11-2
CDR3 protein: CASDTGEWNEQFF; V gene: TRBV18
CDR3 protein: CATSRDRWGTGNTIYF; V gene: TRBV15
CDR3 protein: CASTITGGPTDTQYF; V gene: TRBV28
CDR3 protein: CASSSLGGWGQPQHF; V gene: TRBV5-1
CDR3 protein: CASAWSTVSNYGYTF; V gene: TRBV4-1
CDR3 protein: CASSQGDRGRPIYGYTF; V gene: TRBV4-2
CDR3 protein: CASSGGTASPYEQYF; V gene: TRBV11-2
CDR3 protein: CASSSNRGSNFLDEKLFF; V gene: TRBV27
CDR3 protein: CATSRDKQKNSPLHF; V gene: TRBV15
CDR3 protein: CSVDLAGMYNEQFF; V gene: TRBV29-1
CDR3 protein: CASSYSWGYEQYF; V gene: TRBV6-5
CDR3 protein: CASSLRQRAAGYGYTF; V gene: TRBV5-8
CDR3 protein: CASSPTSGGFEQYF; V gene: TRBV7-8
CDR3 protein: CASSLADPRVANTEAFF; V gene: TRBV7-8
CDR3 protein: CASSFLGLNTEAFF; V gene: TRBV11-1
CDR3 protein: CASSYGLAGGLRVPHLQETQYF; V gene: TRBV4-1
CDR3 protein: CASSPYGMQGFPLTVLAKNIQYF; V gene: TRBV28
CDR3 protein: CASSHWGLGNEKLFF; V gene: TRBV14
CDR3 protein: CASSQSGLFNEQFF; V gene: TRBV4-2
CDR3 protein: CASSLSDRYYEQYF; V gene: TRBV27
CDR3 protein: CASSEQTEAFF; V gene: TRBV10-2
CDR3 protein: CASSPLSAGGGLRSYEQYF; V gene: TRBV18
CDR3 protein: CASSYSGLAGGETQYF; V gene: TRBV6-5
CDR3 protein: CASSHTSGDQETQYF; V gene: TRBV7-7
CDR3 protein: CASSQFSGQETGAFF; V gene: TRBV4-1
CDR3 protein: CASSQGWTGGAGELFF; V gene: TRBV4-1
CDR3 protein: CASSPDSAPYPQETQYF; V gene: TRBV18
CDR3 protein: CASSFRGFMDYEQYF; V gene: TRBV28
CDR3 protein: CASSSRTALSPLHF; V gene: TRBV27
CDR3 protein: CASSPKFGGTDTQYF; V gene: TRBV4-1
CDR3 protein: CASSPGTANTEAFF; V gene: TRBV4-3
CDR3 protein: CASGTGVQPQHF; V gene: TRBV7-2
CDR3 protein: CASSPLAPAYEQYF; V gene: TRBV6-6
CDR3 protein: CASTPEDRGLDEQFF; V gene: TRBV7-9
CDR3 protein: CASSVWGLNTEAFF; V gene: TRBV19
CDR3 protein: CASSSLKETVNTGELFF; V gene: TRBV28
CDR3 protein: CASSQGDRGPQETQYF; V gene: TRBV4-1
CDR3 protein: CASSQYLPRPLYEKLFF; V gene: TRBV4-1
CDR3 protein: CASSSPGHLYEQYF; V gene: TRBV18
CDR3 protein: CASSIDQGQSYNEQFF; V gene: TRBV19
CDR3 protein: CASTQTGTYEQYF; V gene: TRBV28
CDR3 protein: CASSYRVGEQYF; V gene: TRBV19
CDR3 protein: CASSPLAGGQETQYF; V gene: TRBV6-5
CDR3 protein: CASKVGRDNEKLFF; V gene: TRBV6-1
CDR3 protein: CASSLRGMNTEAFF; V gene: TRBV11-3
CDR3 protein: CATSFRGISPLHF; V gene: TRBV15